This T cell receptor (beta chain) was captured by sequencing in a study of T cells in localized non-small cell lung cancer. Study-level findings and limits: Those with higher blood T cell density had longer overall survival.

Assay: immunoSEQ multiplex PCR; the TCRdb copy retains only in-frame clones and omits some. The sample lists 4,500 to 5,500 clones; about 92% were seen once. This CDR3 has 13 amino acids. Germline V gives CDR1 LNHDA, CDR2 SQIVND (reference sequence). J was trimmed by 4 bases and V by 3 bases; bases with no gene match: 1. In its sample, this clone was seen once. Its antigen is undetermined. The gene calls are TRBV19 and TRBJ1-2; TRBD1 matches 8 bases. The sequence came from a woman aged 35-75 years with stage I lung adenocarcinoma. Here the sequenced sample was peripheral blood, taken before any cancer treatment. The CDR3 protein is CASSITGGYGYTF. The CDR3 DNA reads TGTGCCAGTAGTATCACAGGGGGCTATGGCTACACCTTC.